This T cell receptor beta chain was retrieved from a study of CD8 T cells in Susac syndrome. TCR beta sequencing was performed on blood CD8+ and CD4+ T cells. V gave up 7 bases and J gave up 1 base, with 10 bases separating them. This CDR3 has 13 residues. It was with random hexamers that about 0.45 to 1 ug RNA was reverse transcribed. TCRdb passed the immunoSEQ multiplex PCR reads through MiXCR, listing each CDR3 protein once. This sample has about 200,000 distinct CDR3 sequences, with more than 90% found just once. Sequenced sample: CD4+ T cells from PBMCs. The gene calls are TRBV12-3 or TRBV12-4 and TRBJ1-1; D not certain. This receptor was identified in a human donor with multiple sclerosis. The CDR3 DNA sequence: TGTGCCAGCACTTGGGCCTCGAACACTGAAGCTTTCTTT. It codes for CASTWASNTEAFF.